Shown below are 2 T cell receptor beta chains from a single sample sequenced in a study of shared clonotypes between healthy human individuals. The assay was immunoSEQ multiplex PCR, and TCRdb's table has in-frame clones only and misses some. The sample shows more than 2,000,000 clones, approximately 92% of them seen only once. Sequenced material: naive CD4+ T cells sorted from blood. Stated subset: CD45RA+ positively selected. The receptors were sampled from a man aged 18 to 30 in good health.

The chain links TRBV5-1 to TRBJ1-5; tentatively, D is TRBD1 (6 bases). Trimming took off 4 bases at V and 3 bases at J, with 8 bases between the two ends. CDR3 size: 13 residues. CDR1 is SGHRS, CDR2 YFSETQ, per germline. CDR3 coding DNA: TGCGCCAGCAGCGCAGGGGACAATCAGCCCCAGCATTTT. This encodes CASSAGDNQPQHF.

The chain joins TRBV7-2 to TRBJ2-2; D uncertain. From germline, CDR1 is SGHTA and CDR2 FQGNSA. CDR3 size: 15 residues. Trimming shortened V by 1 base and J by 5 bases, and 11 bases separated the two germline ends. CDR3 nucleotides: TGTGCCAGCAGCTTAGAGTTGCAGTGGACCGGGGAGCTGTTTTTT. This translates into CASSLELQWTGELFF.